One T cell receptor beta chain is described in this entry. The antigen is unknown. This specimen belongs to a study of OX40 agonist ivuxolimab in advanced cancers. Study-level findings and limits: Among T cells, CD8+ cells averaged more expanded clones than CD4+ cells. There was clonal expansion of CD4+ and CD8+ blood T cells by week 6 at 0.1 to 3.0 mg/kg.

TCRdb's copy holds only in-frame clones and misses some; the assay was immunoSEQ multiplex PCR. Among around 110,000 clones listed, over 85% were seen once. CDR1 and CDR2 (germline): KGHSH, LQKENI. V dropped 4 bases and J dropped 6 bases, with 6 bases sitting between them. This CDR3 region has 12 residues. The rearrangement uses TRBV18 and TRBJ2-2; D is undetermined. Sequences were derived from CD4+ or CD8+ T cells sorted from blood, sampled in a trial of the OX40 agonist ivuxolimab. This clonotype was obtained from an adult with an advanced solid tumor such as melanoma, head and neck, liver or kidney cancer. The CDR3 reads CASSLSAGELFF. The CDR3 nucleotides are TGTGCCAGCTCACTCTCTGCCGGGGAGCTGTTTTTT.